One and the same sample provided the 32 T cell receptor beta chains below, sequenced in a study of response to subunit inactivated influenza vaccine (dated by TCRdb to the late 2010s). Libraries were constructed by RT-PCR. Sequenced using an Illumina HiSeq 2500. The raw public reads went through TCRdb reprocessing: fastp at Q25, MiXCR clone calling, in-frame beta chains kept. Identical CDR3 protein sequences are pooled into one entry, listed with their most common genes and DNA. This sample comprises more than 150,000 distinct CDR3 sequences, around 8.8% of them detected only once. The biggest ten clones account for approximately 11% of the sample. The sample in question was non-naive T cells sorted from PBMCs, obtained on the day of vaccination. Per the publication, the cell subset or site label means: memory T cell fraction. These receptors all stem from a middle-aged man who received an inactivated influenza vaccine. Donor details come from another sample of the same person, matched by shared clones.

This chain connects TRBV9 to TRBJ2-2; TRBD1 matches 9 bases. The CDR3 has 15 residues. The junction had 3 bases not matched to a gene; V was cut back by 0 bases and J by 6 bases. Germline CDR1 and CDR2: SGDLS and YYNGEE. For the CDR3, the DNA is TGTGCCAGCAGCGTAGAGGGACAGGGTTCCGGGGAGCTGTTTTTT. Amino acid sequence: CASSVEGQGSGELFF.

This clonotype was recorded at least ten times. The V call is TRBV12-3 or TRBV12-4, the J call TRBJ2-2; D possibly corresponds to TRBD2 (5 bases). This CDR3 spans 15 amino acids. Between the trimmed V and J ends, which lost 2 bases and 6 bases, there was a span of 13 bases. The CDR3 sequence: CASSLMTTGPGELFF. CDR3 nucleotides: TGTGCCAGCAGTTTAATGACTACCGGTCCCGGGGAGCTGTTTTTT.

The sample holds a few counts of this clonotype. The rearrangement joins TRBV5-4 to TRBJ2-3; TRBD2 matches at 9 bases. CDR1 and CDR2 (germline): SGHNT, YYREEE (reference sequence). J was trimmed by 2 bases and V by 5 bases; bases with no gene match: 6. The CDR3 sequence is 15 residues long. DNA for the CDR3: TGTGCCAGCAGTATTGCGGGAGGGATCACAGATACGCAGTATTTT. Protein product: CASSIAGGITDTQYF.

This clonotype showed up just a few times. The chain is built from TRBV9 and TRBJ2-7, with D perhaps matching TRBD1 (5 bases). CDR1 is SGDLS and CDR2 is YYNGEE in the germline V gene. V was trimmed by 3 bases and J by 1 base, leaving 11 bases between them. CDR3 length: 14 amino acids. CDR3 nucleotide sequence: TGTGCCAGCAGCGAAATAGACAGTTCCTACGAGCAGTACTTC. This codes for CASSEIDSSYEQYF.

The chain is built from TRBV6-5 and TRBJ2-7, with unresolved D. Germline assignment: CDR1 MNHEY and CDR2 SVGAGI. Deletions cut 0 bases from V and 6 bases from J, with 15 bases between. The CDR3 is 15 amino acids. This CDR3 is CASSYSVRATREQYF. The CDR3 nucleotides read TGTGCCAGCAGTTACTCGGTCCGGGCCACCCGCGAGCAGTACTTC.

This clonotype came up once. V is TRBV11-3 and J is TRBJ2-1, with 9 bases that match TRBD1. CDR1 SGHNT and CDR2 YENEEA come from the germline V gene. This CDR3 is built from 17 residues. Losses at the gene ends were 3 bases for V and 7 bases for J; bases not matched to a gene: 13. The CDR3 bases are TGTGCCAGCAGCTTGGGGGATCCTCCGGGACAGGGAAATGAGCAGTTCTTC. Translation: CASSLGDPPGQGNEQFF.

In its sample, this clonotype was seen many times. The gene calls are TRBV5-5 and TRBJ1-5; D not certain. The V end lost 2 bases, the J end lost 3 bases, and 12 bases lay between the germline ends. The germline V gene has CDR1 SGHKS and CDR2 YYEKEE (reference sequence). The CDR3 is made up of 15 amino acids. The DNA of the CDR3 is TGTGCCAGCAGCTTTTCCTCCCGTCTCAATCAGCCCCAGCATTTT. Translation: CASSFSSRLNQPQHF.

The rearrangement joins TRBV21-1 to TRBJ2-7; the table assigns TRBD2, which was not confirmed against the DNA. TRBV21-1 is deemed a pseudogene. The CDR3 loop spans 18 amino acids. The CDR3 region is CASATRLAGALGTYEQYF. CDR3 nucleotide sequence: TGTGCCAGCGCCACCCGACTAGCGGGAGCTCTCGGAACCTACGAGCAGTACTTC.

V gene TRBV12-3 or TRBV12-4 combines with J gene TRBJ1-5; TRBD1 is a possible D gene (6 bases). The CDR3 consists of 15 residues. Trimming cost V 9 bases and J 2 bases, with 17 bases left between them. The CDR3, as DNA: TGTGCCAGTAATTTTAGGGGGGTTGGCAATCAGCCCCAGCATTTT. Amino acids: CASNFRGVGNQPQHF.

This clonotype was seen many times. The chain couples TRBV29-1 to TRBJ2-1, with a weak D call TRBD2 (6 bases). The V gene lost 7 bases and the J gene lost 2 bases, with 6 bases spanning the gap. This CDR3 has 11 residues. From germline, CDR1 is SQVTM and CDR2 ANQGSEA. This CDR3 is CSGGAYNEQFF. CDR3 nucleotide sequence: TGCAGCGGGGGGGCCTACAATGAGCAGTTCTTC.

J is TRBJ1-2 and V is TRBV11-2; weak D call: TRBD1 (5 bases). CDR1 and CDR2 (germline): SGHAT, FQNNGV. V was pared by 5 bases and J by 4 bases, with 11 bases between. The CDR3 sequence is 13 residues long. CDR3 in DNA: TGTGCCAGCAGCCCGGACATATCCTATGGCTACACCTTC. As protein: CASSPDISYGYTF.

This clonotype was recorded at least ten times. The genes are TRBV5-1 and TRBJ2-1; TRBD2 matches 9 bases. The germline V gene has CDR1 SGHRS and CDR2 YFSETQ. This CDR3 is 19 amino acids long. V dropped 4 bases and J dropped 3; count of bases not matched to a gene: 17. CDR3 in amino acids: CASSLRASGALQIYNEQFF. The CDR3 DNA follows: TGCGCCAGCAGCCTAAGGGCTAGCGGGGCGCTACAAATCTACAATGAGCAGTTCTTC.

This clonotype occurred many times. The chain couples TRBV2 to TRBJ2-1; 7 bases map to TRBD2. The length of the CDR3 is 15 residues. Losses at the gene ends were 6 bases for V and 1 base for J; bases not matched to a gene: 6. Looked up from germline, CDR1 is SNHLY and CDR2 is FYNNEI. The DNA for the CDR3 is TGTGCCAGCAGCCCCCGGCGGGAGTCCTACAATGAGCAGTTCTTC. Protein sequence: CASSPRRESYNEQFF.

V gene TRBV20-1 combines with J gene TRBJ2-4; D is perhaps TRBD1 (6 bases). The CDR3 spans 13 residues. V lost 0 bases, J lost 8 bases, and 11 bases lay in between. The germline gives CDR1 DFQATT, CDR2 SNEGSKA (reference sequence). CDR3 in DNA: TGCAGTGCTAGAGATGGAACAGGGTACATTCAGTACTTC. Translated, it gives CSARDGTGYIQYF.

This clonotype was found a few times. The rearrangement joins TRBV3-1 to TRBJ2-3; D remains unclear. CDR1 and CDR2 (germline): LGHDT, YNNKEL (reference sequence). The length of the CDR3 is 13 residues. Trimming left V 4 bases short and J 6 bases short, with 11 bases between. CDR3 residues: CASSRFSRDTQYF. CDR3 nucleotides: TGTGCCAGCAGCCGCTTCAGTAGGGATACGCAGTATTTT.

This clonotype was counted a few times. This chain connects TRBV5-4 to TRBJ2-1; 8 bases line up with TRBD1. The V gene's germline CDR1 is SGHNT and CDR2 YYREEE (reference sequence). V gave up 0 bases and J gave up 7 bases; unmatched junction bases: 3. The CDR3 is 14 amino acids. The CDR3 DNA reads TGTGCCAGCAGCTTGGGGCAGGGGGCGAATGAGCAGTTCTTC. Its protein is CASSLGQGANEQFF. Using reference TRBV5-4 and TRBJ2-1 for the parts outside the CDR3, the full variable domain is ETGVTQSPTHLIKTRGQQVTLRCSSQSGHNTVSWYQQALGQGPQFIFQYYREEENGRGNFPPRFSGLQFPNYSSELNVNALELDDSALYLCASSLGQGANEQFFGPGTRLTVL.

This clonotype was observed at least ten times. V is TRBV20-1 and J is TRBJ1-5, with 9 bases lining up with TRBD1. Germline values: CDR1 DFQATT, CDR2 SNEGSKA (reference sequence). After removal of 2 bases from V and 7 bases from J, the junction contained 9 bases not matched to a gene. The length of the CDR3 is 15 residues. CDR3 region: CSARNRDREYQPQHF. The CDR3 DNA reads as TGCAGTGCTAGAAATAGGGACAGGGAATACCAGCCCCAGCATTTT.

There are a few counts of this clonotype. The chain is built from TRBV11-3 and TRBJ2-1; 12 bases line up with TRBD2. J gave up 5 bases and V 4 bases, and 6 bases lay outside the gene matches. The CDR3 has 16 amino acids. Germline loops: CDR1 SGHNT, CDR2 YENEEA. CDR3 residues: CASSSRTSGNHNEQFF. The DNA of the CDR3 is TGTGCCAGCAGCTCCCGGACTAGCGGGAACCACAATGAGCAGTTCTTC.

V gene TRBV6-2 or TRBV6-3 combines with J gene TRBJ2-5, with no clear D. CDR1 is MNHEY, CDR2 SVGEGT, per germline. The CDR3 runs to 17 residues. V was shortened by 0 bases and J by 0 bases, with 14 bases between the two germline ends. The CDR3 loop is CASSYSFILRDQETQYF. The CDR3 coding sequence is TGTGCCAGCAGTTACTCGTTTATCCTCCGGGACCAAGAGACCCAGTACTTC.

This clonotype was observed at least ten times. The V and J genes are TRBV12-3 or TRBV12-4 and TRBJ1-5, with TRBD1 identical over 9 bases. The trim removed 6 bases at V and 6 bases at J, leaving 9 bases unmatched. The CDR3 loop spans 15 amino acids. CDR3 amino acids: CASRSDRGVVQPQHF. CDR3 nucleotide sequence: TGTGCCAGCAGATCGGACAGGGGAGTGGTTCAGCCCCAGCATTTT.

This chain uses TRBV20-1 with TRBJ2-4, with TRBD2 matching over 8 bases. This CDR3 comprises 14 residues. The ends lost 3 bases at V and 4 bases at J; junction bases unmatched: 5. Germline V CDR1 and CDR2: DFQATT, SNEGSKA (reference sequence). This CDR3 is CSASGGVDKNIQYF. The CDR3 coding sequence is TGCAGTGCTAGCGGGGGGGTGGATAAAAACATTCAGTACTTC.

This clonotype was recorded once. Possible read error: a much larger clone is one base away. The chain's CDR3 is CSVSDKRGPYGYTF. The CDR3, as DNA: TGCAGTGTTAGCGACAAAAGGGGGCCCTATGGCTACACCTTC. The rearrangement uses TRBV20-1 and TRBJ1-2; 7 bases align to TRBD1. The trim removed 7 bases at V and 4 bases at J, leaving 12 bases unmatched. In germline, CDR1 is DFQATT, CDR2 SNEGSKA (reference sequence). CDR3 length: 14 amino acids.

The CDR3 region has the DNA TGTGCCAGCAGCCAAAGACAGAATTCACCCCTCCACTTT. Residues: CASSQRQNSPLHF. This chain links TRBV16 with TRBJ1-6, with D tentatively TRBD1 (5 bases). CDR3 length: 13 residues. The V gene's germline CDR1 is KGHSY and CDR2 FQNENV. V shed 2 bases and J shed 7 bases, with 6 bases lying between them.

The chain couples TRBV21-1 to TRBJ2-5; the tabulated D call, TRBD2, remains unverified against the DNA. TRBV21-1 is a recognized pseudogene. CDR3 size: 18 residues. CDR3 in DNA: TGTGCCAGCAGCAAGGATTGTACTAGCGGGGGGTATCGAGAGACCCAGTACTTC. This sequence encodes CASSKDCTSGGYRETQYF.

This clonotype was observed a handful of times. V gene TRBV7-6 combines with J gene TRBJ2-1; 7 bases line up with TRBD1. The CDR3 has 17 residues. Per germline, CDR1 SGHVS and CDR2 FNYEAQ. Germline trimming cut 0 bases from V and 8 bases from J; bases unmatched to any gene: 13. The CDR3 nucleotides are TGTGCCAGCAGCTTAGCGTCCAGGACAGGATTCTTGGATGAGCAGTTCTTC. It specifies CASSLASRTGFLDEQFF.

This clonotype was picked up a small number of times. The chain uses TRBV20-1 and TRBJ1-3; D gene uncertain. This CDR3 comprises 13 residues. The germline V and J ends were trimmed by 0 bases and 4 bases, with 7 bases remaining between them. CDR1 is DFQATT and CDR2 is SNEGSKA in the germline V gene (reference sequence). CDR3 sequence: CSARDIGGNTIYF. In DNA, the CDR3 is TGCAGTGCTAGAGATATAGGGGGAAACACCATATATTTT.

This clonotype was observed a handful of times. The V gene is TRBV20-1, the J gene TRBJ2-7, with TRBD2 as a possible D gene (5 bases). Per the germline V gene, CDR1 is DFQATT and CDR2 is SNEGSKA (reference sequence). The germline V and J ends were trimmed by 5 bases and 1 base, with 12 bases remaining between them. The CDR3 is 13 residues long. The CDR3: CSAPTRLSYEQYF. CDR3 nucleotide sequence: TGCAGTGCTCCAACTAGGCTTTCCTACGAGCAGTACTTC.

Concerning this clonotype itself: A much more abundant neighbour one base away suggests this may be a read error. It is likely a read error, because the conserved phenylalanine at the end of the CDR3 is missing. This chain uses TRBV29-1 with TRBJ2-7, with D perhaps TRBD2 (5 bases). V was shortened by 7 bases and J by 6 bases, with 19 bases between the two germline ends. The CDR3 runs 13 residues. Germline CDR1 SQVTM, CDR2 ANQGSEA. In nucleotides, the CDR3 is TGCAGCGGGGGTGAGGGCGCAGAGAGCGAGCAGTACTTG. It is translated as CSGGEGAESEQYL.

This clonotype was seen a few times. This chain joins TRBV19 and TRBJ2-1; 12 bases are shared with TRBD2. V shed 5 bases, J shed 8 bases, and the junction held 10 bases outside the gene matches. The length of the CDR3 is 16 residues. Germline loops: CDR1 LNHDA, CDR2 SQIVND (reference sequence). CDR3 DNA: TGTGCCAGTAGTCCCCACAGACTAGCGGGAGCAGATGAGCAGTTCTTC. It encodes CASSPHRLAGADEQFF.

This clonotype was seen repeatedly, ten times or more. V is TRBV18 and J is TRBJ2-7; 10 nucleotides align to TRBD1. The junction had 5 bases not matched to a gene; V was cut back by 0 bases and J by 3 bases. CDR3 length: 16 residues. CDR1 KGHSH and CDR2 LQKENI come from the germline V gene. In nucleotides, the CDR3 is TGTGCCAGCTCACCACCCGGGACAGGGGTTCTCTACGAGCAGTACTTC. Translation gives CASSPPGTGVLYEQYF.

This rearrangement joins TRBV27 to TRBJ2-1; D unresolved. The CDR3 runs 18 residues. Germline CDR1 is MNHEY and CDR2 is SMNVEV (reference sequence). The germline V and J ends were trimmed by 0 bases and 7 bases, with 22 bases remaining between them. CDR3 sequence: CASSLSPLKEARLNEQFF. For the CDR3, the DNA is TGTGCCAGCAGTTTATCTCCCCTGAAGGAAGCGAGGTTGAATGAGCAGTTCTTC.

This chain links TRBV14 with TRBJ2-3; weak D call: TRBD1 (5 bases). With 5 bases removed from V and 4 bases from J, the gap between germline ends came to 10 bases. Germline assignment: CDR1 SGHDN and CDR2 FVKESK. The CDR3 extends over 13 amino acids. CDR3 DNA: TGTGCCAGCAGCTTCAGGGTCTCAGATACGCAGTATTTT. Translating it yields CASSFRVSDTQYF. Combining the CDR3 with reference TRBV14 and TRBJ2-3 gives the whole variable domain EAGVTQFPSHSVIEKGQTVTLRCDPISGHDNLYWYRRVMGKEIKFLLHFVKESKQDESGMPNNRFLAERTGGTYSTLKVQPAELEDSGVYFCASSFRVSDTQYFGPGTRLTVL.